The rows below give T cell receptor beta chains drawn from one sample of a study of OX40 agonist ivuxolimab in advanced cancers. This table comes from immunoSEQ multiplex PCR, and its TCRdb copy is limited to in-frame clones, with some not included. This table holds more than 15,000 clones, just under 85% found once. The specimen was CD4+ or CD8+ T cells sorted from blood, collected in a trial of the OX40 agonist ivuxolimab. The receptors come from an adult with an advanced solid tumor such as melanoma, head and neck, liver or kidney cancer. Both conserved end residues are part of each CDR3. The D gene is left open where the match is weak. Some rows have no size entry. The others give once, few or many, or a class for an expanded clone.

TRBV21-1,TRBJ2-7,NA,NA,TGTGCCAGTACAAGACGCGGTACCCCCTACGAGCAGTACTTC,CASTRRGTPYEQYF
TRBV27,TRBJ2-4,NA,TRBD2,TGTGCCAGCAACGGGGGGGCCGGGGACATTCAGTACTTC,CASNGGAGDIQYF
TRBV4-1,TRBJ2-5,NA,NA,TGCGCCAGCAGCCAAGAGGTCAGGGTTGGAGAGCAGTACTTC,CASSQEVRVGEQYF
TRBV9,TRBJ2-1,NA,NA,TGTGCCAGCAGCGTAGGGACTAGGGGGGATGAGCAGTTCTTC,CASSVGTRGDEQFF
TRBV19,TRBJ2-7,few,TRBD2,TGTGCCAGTAGTATTGGACTAGCTTACGAGCAGTACTTC,CASSIGLAYEQYF
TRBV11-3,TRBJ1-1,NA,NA,TGTGCCAGCAGCTTAGGGCAGAACACTGAAGCTTTCTTT,CASSLGQNTEAFF
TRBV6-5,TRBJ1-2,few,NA,TGTGCCAGCAGACTGGACAGTAACTATGGCTACACCTTC,CASRLDSNYGYTF
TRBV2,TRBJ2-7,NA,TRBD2,TGTGCCAGCAGTGAAACGGGGGGAACCTACGAGCAGTACTTC,CASSETGGTYEQYF
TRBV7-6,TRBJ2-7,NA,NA,TGTGCCAGCAGCTTAGGGTCGGGAGTAAGATACGAGCAGTACTTC,CASSLGSGVRYEQYF
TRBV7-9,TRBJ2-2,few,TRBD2,TGTGCCAGCCTGTGGGACTACACGGGCACCGGGGAGCTGTTTTTT,CASLWDYTGTGELFF
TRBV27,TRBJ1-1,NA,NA,TGTGCCAGCGCCCAACTTTTAAACACTGAAGCTTTCTTT,CASAQLLNTEAFF
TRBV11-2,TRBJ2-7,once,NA,TGTGCCAGCAGCCTCGACAGAAACTACGAGCAGTACTTC,CASSLDRNYEQYF
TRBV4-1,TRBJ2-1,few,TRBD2,TGCGCCAGCAGTCCCACTAGCGGGCCCAAAAATGAGCAGTTCTTC,CASSPTSGPKNEQFF
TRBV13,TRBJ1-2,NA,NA,TGTGCCAGCAGCTTAGGCAGAGCTAGGGCTGGCTATGGCTACACCTTC,CASSLGRARAGYGYTF
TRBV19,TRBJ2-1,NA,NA,TGTGCCAGTAGTATAGTGGGCGGGACCTCCTACAATGAGCAGTTCTTC,CASSIVGGTSYNEQFF
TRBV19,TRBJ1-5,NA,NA,TGTGCCAGTAGAACCCCGGATCAGCCCCAGCATTTT,CASRTPDQPQHF
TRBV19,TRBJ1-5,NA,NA,TGTGCCAGTAGTCCTTACGGGAGCTATCCCTCTGGTCAGCCCCAGCATTTT,CASSPYGSYPSGQPQHF
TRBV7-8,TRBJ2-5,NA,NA,TGTGCCAGCAGCCCCCCGAATAGCGCGCAAGAGACCCAGTACTTC,CASSPPNSAQETQYF
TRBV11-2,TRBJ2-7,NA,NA,TGTGCCAGCAGCCAAGAGGGTTCTATGGTCGAGCAGTACTTC,CASSQEGSMVEQYF
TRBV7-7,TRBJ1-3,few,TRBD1,TGTGCTAGCAGCTTAGAGACAGGGGCTGGAAACACCATATATTTT,CASSLETGAGNTIYF
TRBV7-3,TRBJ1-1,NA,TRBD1,TGTGCCAGCAGCAGAGGGGACAGCCCAATGGAAGCTTTCTTT,CASSRGDSPMEAFF
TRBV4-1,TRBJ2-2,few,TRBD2,TGCGCCAGCAGCGGGGGGCTAGCGGGGGTCCCGAACACCGGGGAGCTGTTTTTT,CASSGGLAGVPNTGELFF
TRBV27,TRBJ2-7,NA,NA,TGTGCCAGCATGGCCCTTCAGGGGCCTGGGTACGAGCAGTACTTC,CASMALQGPGYEQYF
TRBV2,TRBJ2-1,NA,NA,TGTGCCAGCAGTGAGAGGGCTCCCGGTACCTACAATGAGCAGTTCTTC,CASSERAPGTYNEQFF
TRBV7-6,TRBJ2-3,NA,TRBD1,TGTGCCAGCAGCTTACCTATCGGGACAGGGCTAGATACGCAGTATTTT,CASSLPIGTGLDTQYF
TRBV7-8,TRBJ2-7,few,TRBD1,TGTGCCAGCAGCCCCCCGGACAGGGTGATTGCTTACGAGCAGTACTTC,CASSPPDRVIAYEQYF